These T cell receptor beta chains were read from a single sample in a study of T cell responses to AZD1222 COVID-19 vaccine. The repertoire was sequenced with immunoSEQ multiplex PCR; TCRdb's copy has only in-frame clones and lacks some. Of under 250,000 clones listed, 93% were seen once; the top ten hold around 1%. The sequenced sample was peripheral blood, obtained on day 0 of MenACWY control vaccination. The receptors come from an adult in good health. Each CDR3 is given with its conserved first and last residue. Fields, in order: J gene, V gene, clone size, D gene, CDR3 protein, CDR3 DNA. D genes are given only for firm matches. A row's size may be missing; if present it is once, few, many or a size class.

J gene: TRBJ1-1
V gene: TRBV30
clone size: .
D gene: .
CDR3 protein: CAWERIGTEAFF
CDR3 DNA: TGTGCCTGGGAACGAATCGGCACTGAAGCTTTCTTT

J gene: TRBJ1-3
V gene: TRBV2
clone size: .
D gene: TRBD1
CDR3 protein: CASSEGQGYTIYF
CDR3 DNA: TGTGCCAGCAGTGAAGGACAGGGATACACCATATATTTT

J gene: TRBJ2-7
V gene: TRBV21-1
clone size: once
D gene: .
CDR3 protein: CASSKNRFGPGQGAYEQYF
CDR3 DNA: TGTGCCAGCAGCAAAAACAGGTTTGGGCCGGGACAGGGGGCCTACGAGCAGTACTTC

J gene: TRBJ1-1
V gene: TRBV19
clone size: .
D gene: .
CDR3 protein: CASSIGRFYTEAFF
CDR3 DNA: TGTGCCAGTAGTATTGGTCGATTTTACACTGAAGCTTTCTTT

J gene: TRBJ1-1
V gene: TRBV5-3
clone size: .
D gene: .
CDR3 protein: CARSLGQLNTEAFF
CDR3 DNA: TGTGCCAGAAGCTTGGGACAGTTGAACACTGAAGCTTTCTTT

J gene: TRBJ1-1
V gene: TRBV5-1
clone size: .
D gene: .
CDR3 protein: CASSLGAGVTEAFF
CDR3 DNA: TGCGCCAGCAGCTTGGGCGCAGGGGTGACTGAAGCTTTCTTT

J gene: TRBJ1-2
V gene: TRBV7-2
clone size: once
D gene: .
CDR3 protein: CASTLIGAGGYTF
CDR3 DNA: TGTGCCAGCACCCTCATCGGGGCGGGCGGCTACACCTTC

J gene: TRBJ1-5
V gene: TRBV27
clone size: .
D gene: TRBD1
CDR3 protein: CASARQGASSNQPQHF
CDR3 DNA: TGTGCCAGCGCCCGACAGGGGGCAAGCAGCAATCAGCCCCAGCATTTT

J gene: TRBJ1-5
V gene: TRBV5-6
clone size: .
D gene: .
CDR3 protein: CASSLGADMFNQPQHF
CDR3 DNA: TGTGCCAGCAGCTTGGGCGCGGATATGTTTAATCAGCCCCAGCATTTT

J gene: TRBJ1-2
V gene: TRBV6-5
clone size: .
D gene: .
CDR3 protein: CASNYREKSNYGYTF
CDR3 DNA: TGTGCCAGCAATTACAGGGAAAAGTCGAACTATGGCTACACCTTC

J gene: TRBJ2-7
V gene: TRBV6-5
clone size: .
D gene: .
CDR3 protein: CASSYSPGESYEQYF
CDR3 DNA: TGTGCCAGCAGTTACTCCCCAGGGGAGTCCTACGAGCAGTACTTC

J gene: TRBJ2-5
V gene: TRBV30
clone size: once
D gene: .
CDR3 protein: CAWAPLAGAETQYF
CDR3 DNA: TGTGCCTGGGCTCCCCTTGCGGGGGCAGAGACCCAGTACTTC

J gene: TRBJ1-5
V gene: TRBV7-6
clone size: .
D gene: TRBD1
CDR3 protein: CASSPGTGANQPQHF
CDR3 DNA: TGTGCCAGCAGCCCCGGGACAGGGGCCAATCAGCCCCAGCATTTT

J gene: TRBJ1-2
V gene: TRBV5-5
clone size: .
D gene: .
CDR3 protein: CASSLAGKNYGYTF
CDR3 DNA: TGTGCCAGCAGCTTGGCAGGGAAAAACTATGGCTACACCTTC

J gene: TRBJ1-2
V gene: TRBV7-9
clone size: .
D gene: .
CDR3 protein: CASSTTTSAQNYGYTF
CDR3 DNA: TGTGCCAGCAGCACGACAACGTCCGCCCAAAACTATGGCTACACCTTC

J gene: TRBJ1-5
V gene: TRBV11-2
clone size: .
D gene: .
CDR3 protein: CASSLGTVKNQPQHF
CDR3 DNA: TGTGCCAGCAGCTTAGGGACGGTTAAAAATCAGCCCCAGCATTTT

J gene: TRBJ2-2
V gene: TRBV11-2
clone size: .
D gene: .
CDR3 protein: CASSLTGKHDGELFF
CDR3 DNA: TGTGCCAGCAGCTTAACGGGCAAGCATGACGGGGAGCTGTTTTTT

J gene: TRBJ1-3
V gene: TRBV7-2
clone size: .
D gene: .
CDR3 protein: CASSLVGVSGNTIYF
CDR3 DNA: TGTGCCAGCAGCTTAGTTGGGGTGTCTGGAAACACCATATATTTT

J gene: TRBJ2-7
V gene: TRBV6-5
clone size: .
D gene: .
CDR3 protein: CASSWAGSYEQYF
CDR3 DNA: TGTGCCAGCAGTTGGGCCGGGAGCTACGAGCAGTACTTC

J gene: TRBJ1-2
V gene: TRBV30
clone size: .
D gene: .
CDR3 protein: CAWSVRGVESGYTF
CDR3 DNA: TGTGCCTGGAGTGTACGAGGGGTCGAAAGTGGCTACACCTTC

J gene: TRBJ2-2
V gene: TRBV7-2
clone size: .
D gene: TRBD2
CDR3 protein: CASSPLAGGHGGELFF
CDR3 DNA: TGTGCCAGCAGCCCTCTAGCGGGGGGCCACGGCGGGGAGCTGTTTTTT

J gene: TRBJ1-5
V gene: TRBV6-5
clone size: once
D gene: .
CDR3 protein: CASSYVRSNQPQHF
CDR3 DNA: TGTGCCAGCAGTTATGTGAGGAGCAATCAGCCCCAGCATTTT